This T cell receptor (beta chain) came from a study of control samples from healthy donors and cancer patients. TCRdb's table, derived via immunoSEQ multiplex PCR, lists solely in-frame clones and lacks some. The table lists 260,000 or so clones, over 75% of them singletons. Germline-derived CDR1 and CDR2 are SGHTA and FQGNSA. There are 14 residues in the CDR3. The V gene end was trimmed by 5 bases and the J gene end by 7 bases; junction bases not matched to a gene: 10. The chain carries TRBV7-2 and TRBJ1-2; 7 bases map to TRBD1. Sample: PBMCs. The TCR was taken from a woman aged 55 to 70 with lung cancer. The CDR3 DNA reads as TGTGCCAGCAGCCAGCGACAGGGAATCGCTGGCTACACCTTC. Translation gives CASSQRQGIAGYTF.